This T cell receptor beta chain was recorded in a study of CD8+CD57+ T cells in acquired aplastic anemia. Using genomic DNA as the template, TCR beta VDJ and CDR3 profiling was carried out. TCRdb re-derived calls from the reads in MiXCR, one entry per CDR3 protein. The top ten clones hold roughly 3.5% of a sample with 150,000 or so distinct CDR3 sequences, roughly half of them seen once. V was pared by 4 bases and J by 1 base, with 16 bases between. Per the germline V gene, CDR1 is SGHAT and CDR2 is FQDESV (reference sequence). The CDR3 has 16 amino acids. This clonotype was recorded at least ten times. An expansion of CD8+CD57+ cells by flow cytometry had been shown in patients chosen for sequencing.

The sample was sorted CD4+, CD8+, or CD8+CD57+ T cells (not recorded which) from PBMCs. The rearrangement joins TRBV11-1 to TRBJ1-1; unclear D gene. The source of this sequence is a human donor with aplastic anemia. CDR3: CASSSRRGWGNTEAFF. The CDR3 DNA follows: TGTGCCAGCAGCTCCCGTCGAGGTTGGGGGAACACTGAAGCTTTCTTT.